The following is a TCR beta chain sequence with its context. The data derive from a study of shared clonotypes between healthy human individuals. TCRdb's copy holds only in-frame clones and misses some; the assay was immunoSEQ multiplex PCR. The sample contains over 2 million clones, approximately 94% of which appear only once. CDR1 and CDR2 (germline): SGHAT, FQNNGV. V was clipped by 0 bases and J by 1 base, with 15 bases between them. The CDR3 is 17 amino acids. Naive CD8 cells comprised CD45RO-negative, CCR7-positively selected cells, excluding terminally differentiated effector memory CD45RA+ cells.

The rearrangement joins TRBV11-2 to TRBJ2-5; D possibly matches TRBD1 or TRBD2 (5 bases each). Sequenced material: naive CD8+ T cells sorted from blood. This receptor was obtained from a young man in good health. Written as DNA, the CDR3 is TGTGCCAGCAGCTTAGATGAGAGGGGATGGGTCCAAGAGACCCAGTACTTC. As protein: CASSLDERGWVQETQYF. The entire variable domain, with the rest obtained from reference TRBV11-2 and TRBJ2-5, is as follows: EAGVAQSPRYKIIEKRQSVAFWCNPISGHATLYWYQQILGQGPKLLIQFQNNGVVDDSQLPKDRFSAERLKGVDSTLKIQPAKLEDSAVYLCASSLDERGWVQETQYFGPGTRLLVL.